Listed below are T cell receptor beta chains from one sample, sequenced in a study of T cell repertoires in cytomegalovirus infection. TCRdb re-derived calls from the reads in MiXCR, one entry per CDR3 protein. In the table there are approximately 110,000 distinct CDR3 sequences, roughly 40% of which are singletons. Antigens for these TCRs are unknown. Sequencing used CD8+ T cells from cultured PBMCs, obtained from culture after CMV antigen stimulation. Every receptor here comes from a human donor in good health (CMV status not recorded). Some clones in this sample may be carry-over from other donors' samples. Each CDR3 is given without its conserved first and last residue. Each record gives: V gene, J gene, CDR3 protein.

V gene: TRBV7-2
J gene: TRBJ2-1
CDR3 protein: ASSLEPGHPHNEQF

V gene: TRBV19
J gene: TRBJ2-6
CDR3 protein: ASSSGLSGANVLT

V gene: TRBV6-5
J gene: TRBJ2-7
CDR3 protein: ASSYSAGTSGGYEQY

V gene: TRBV6-6
J gene: TRBJ2-7
CDR3 protein: ASSYLLAAGEQY

V gene: TRBV5-8
J gene: TRBJ1-6
CDR3 protein: ASSLVVTPFYNSPLH

V gene: TRBV11-2
J gene: TRBJ2-7
CDR3 protein: ASSLDPTVYEQY

V gene: TRBV2
J gene: TRBJ1-2
CDR3 protein: ASIPPGTGEDGDGYT

V gene: TRBV29-1
J gene: TRBJ2-7
CDR3 protein: SATGGAYEQY

V gene: TRBV5-4
J gene: TRBJ1-6
CDR3 protein: ASSLTPNSPLH

V gene: TRBV7-9
J gene: TRBJ2-2
CDR3 protein: ASSENTGELF

V gene: TRBV13
J gene: TRBJ1-1
CDR3 protein: ASSLGGDRYTEAF

V gene: TRBV30
J gene: TRBJ2-4
CDR3 protein: AWTERGGENIQY

V gene: TRBV19
J gene: TRBJ2-7
CDR3 protein: ASSHGGGRAYEQY

V gene: TRBV24-1
J gene: TRBJ2-1
CDR3 protein: ATSDLRQGGIYNEQF

V gene: TRBV9
J gene: TRBJ1-2
CDR3 protein: ASSHRAANYGYT

V gene: TRBV27
J gene: TRBJ2-2
CDR3 protein: ASLTGTGGIGELF

V gene: TRBV5-4
J gene: TRBJ2-6
CDR3 protein: ASSRPGTGSGANVLT

V gene: TRBV7-9
J gene: TRBJ1-1
CDR3 protein: ASSHEDTEAF

V gene: TRBV10-3
J gene: TRBJ1-1
CDR3 protein: AISDPSDDTEAF

V gene: TRBV20-1
J gene: TRBJ2-1
CDR3 protein: SAPLEGDLSYNEQF

V gene: TRBV19
J gene: TRBJ1-5
CDR3 protein: ASSTQDGSNQPQH

V gene: TRBV7-8
J gene: TRBJ2-6
CDR3 protein: ASSSPGASGANVLT

V gene: TRBV7-8
J gene: TRBJ1-1
CDR3 protein: ASSPVGEGVNTEAF

V gene: TRBV25-1
J gene: TRBJ2-1
CDR3 protein: ASSVHPLNNEQF

V gene: TRBV20-1
J gene: TRBJ2-1
CDR3 protein: SASGEDPSSYNEQF

V gene: TRBV28
J gene: TRBJ2-1
CDR3 protein: ASSSSQGFPYNEQF

V gene: TRBV12-3/TRBV12-4
J gene: TRBJ1-5
CDR3 protein: ASSSGTGLFQPQH

V gene: TRBV7-8
J gene: TRBJ2-5
CDR3 protein: ASTKGVETQY

V gene: TRBV11-2
J gene: TRBJ2-7
CDR3 protein: ASSLDRKTSGSGYEQY

V gene: TRBV12-3/TRBV12-4
J gene: TRBJ2-1
CDR3 protein: ASGHPEEQF

V gene: TRBV7-8
J gene: TRBJ2-4
CDR3 protein: ASSGPGGAANIQY

V gene: TRBV7-3
J gene: TRBJ2-7
CDR3 protein: ASGTGVYEQY

V gene: TRBV7-2
J gene: TRBJ1-5
CDR3 protein: ASSSGGQANNQPQH

V gene: TRBV7-6
J gene: TRBJ2-1
CDR3 protein: ASSLGLVFEQF

V gene: TRBV7-2
J gene: TRBJ2-3
CDR3 protein: ASSSATGLDTQY

V gene: TRBV7-6
J gene: TRBJ2-5
CDR3 protein: ASSFGEAQETQY

V gene: TRBV4-1
J gene: TRBJ2-1
CDR3 protein: ASSQDSGGSYNEQF

V gene: TRBV6-5
J gene: TRBJ1-4
CDR3 protein: ASSYSAGEGEKLF

V gene: TRBV12-3/TRBV12-4
J gene: TRBJ1-1
CDR3 protein: ASTAGTEAF

V gene: TRBV9
J gene: TRBJ2-3
CDR3 protein: ASSVGSRSSASKGTDTQY

V gene: TRBV7-9
J gene: TRBJ1-4
CDR3 protein: ASSPQGMQGFREKLF

V gene: TRBV5-1
J gene: TRBJ2-3
CDR3 protein: ASSLRTSGGAAADTQY

V gene: TRBV12-3/TRBV12-4
J gene: TRBJ2-1
CDR3 protein: ASSFWTSGNEQF

V gene: TRBV2
J gene: TRBJ2-7
CDR3 protein: ASAEDAVGHEQY

V gene: TRBV10-3
J gene: TRBJ2-3
CDR3 protein: AIMAGDTDTQY